Below are 21 T cell receptor beta chains sequenced from a single sample in a study of CD8+CD57+ T cells in acquired aplastic anemia. TCR beta VDJ and CDR3 profiles were obtained from a genomic DNA template. Using its own MiXCR run on the reads, TCRdb lists one record per CDR3 protein. The sample includes 150,000 to 200,000 distinct CDR3 sequences, 50% to 75% of them seen just once. Sequenced input: sorted CD4+, CD8+, or CD8+CD57+ T cells (not recorded which) from PBMCs. These receptors were collected from a human donor with severe aplastic anemia or a healthy control (not recorded which).

V and J are TRBV19 and TRBJ2-6; 8 nucleotides match TRBD1. The CDR3 is made up of 16 amino acids. The germline V gene encodes CDR1 LNHDA and CDR2 SQIVND (reference sequence). The V and J ends lost 4 bases and 4 bases, in that order; junction bases with no gene match: 6. The CDR3 reads CASSTSRGRGANVLTF. The CDR3 DNA reads TGTGCCAGTAGTACGTCCAGGGGGCGAGGGGCCAACGTCCTGACTTTC.

Remarks on this clonotype: This likely comes from a read error, as the CDR3 has no conserved phenylalanine or tryptophan at its end. The genes are TRBV9 and TRBJ2-5; 13 nucleotides align to TRBD2. V lost 4 bases, J lost 4 bases, and 1 base stayed unmatched. This CDR3 comprises 14 residues. Germline CDR1 is SGDLS and CDR2 is YYNGEE. CDR3 in amino acids: CASSRTSGGETQYL. The CDR3 nucleotides read TGTGCCAGCAGCCGGACTAGCGGGGGAGAGACCCAGTACCTC.

This clonotype was picked up a small number of times. This rearrangement joins TRBV19 to TRBJ1-3; TRBD1 agrees at 11 bases. The CDR3 runs to 14 residues. Trimming cost V 11 bases and J 6 bases; bases outside gene matches: 9. In germline, CDR1 is LNHDA, CDR2 SQIVND (reference sequence). In DNA form, the CDR3 reads TGTGCCGCAGGACAGGGGGCGGTGGTAAACACCATATATTTT. This gives the protein CAAGQGAVVNTIYF.

The chain links TRBV15 to TRBJ1-6; the D is unclear. This CDR3 has 13 amino acids. V was pared by 7 bases and J by 0 bases, with 4 bases between. Per the germline V gene, CDR1 is LNHNV and CDR2 is YYDKDF (reference sequence). The CDR3 is CATTISYNSPLHF. CDR3 DNA: TGTGCCACCACCATCTCCTATAATTCACCCCTCCACTTT. Complete variable domain (other parts from reference TRBV15 and TRBJ1-6): DAMVIQNPRYQVTQFGKPVTLSCSQTLNHNVMYWYQQKSSQAPKLLFHYYDKDFNNEADTPDNFQSRRPNTSFCFLDIRSPGLGDTAMYLCATTISYNSPLHFGNGTRLTVT.

In its sample, this clonotype was seen a few times. The J gene is TRBJ1-1, the V gene TRBV20-1; no firm D call. The CDR3 spans 12 residues. With 5 bases removed from V and 2 bases from J, the gap between germline ends came to 9 bases. Germline V gives CDR1 DFQATT, CDR2 SNEGSKA (reference sequence). The CDR3 loop reads CSAWGGNTEAFF. CDR3 in DNA: TGCAGTGCTTGGGGAGGCAACACTGAAGCTTTCTTT.

The chain carries TRBV15 and TRBJ2-3, with 9 bases that match TRBD2. Germline V gene data show CDR1 as LNHNV and CDR2 as YYDKDF (reference sequence). The junction had 5 bases not matched to a gene; V was cut back by 5 bases and J by 2 bases. This CDR3 spans 15 amino acids. For the CDR3, the DNA is TGTGCCACCAGCGTCGGCGGGGGGGCCACAGATACGCAGTATTTT. Its translation is CATSVGGGATDTQYF.

Regarding this clonotype: The junction departs from the called germline gene at one end, perhaps through a read error. This chain connects TRBV7-8 to TRBJ2-7; 10 bases are a match to TRBD1. Germline loops: CDR1 SGHVS, CDR2 FQNEAQ. CDR3 length: 14 amino acids. The CDR3 region has the DNA TGTGCCAGCAGCCTCGACAGGGGGCAGTACGGGCAGTACTTC. Translated: CASSLDRGQYGQYF. The entire variable domain, with the rest obtained from reference TRBV7-8 and TRBJ2-7, is as follows: GAGVSQSPRYKVAKRGQDVALRCDPISGHVSLFWYQQALGQGPEFLTYFQNEAQLDKSGLPSDRFFAERPEGSVSTLKIQRTQQEDSAVYLCASSLDRGQYGQYFGPGTRLTVT.

The chain employs TRBV7-9 and TRBJ1-2; D is ambiguous. The V gene's germline CDR1 is SEHNR and CDR2 FQNEAQ (reference sequence). V was shortened by 2 bases and J by 5 bases, with 15 bases between the two germline ends. This CDR3 is built from 15 residues. This CDR3 is CASSLYETSTYGYTF. CDR3 DNA sequence: TGTGCCAGCAGCTTATACGAGACATCAACTTATGGCTACACCTTC.

CDR3 nucleotide sequence: TGTGCCAGCTCACCGGATGGGTTATCCCCTTACGAGCAGTACTTC. Amino acids: CASSPDGLSPYEQYF. The chain links TRBV18 to TRBJ2-7, with D unresolved. This CDR3 has 15 residues. V lost 3 bases to trimming and J lost 4 bases, with 16 bases between them. CDR1 is KGHSH, CDR2 LQKENI, per germline. Variable domain in full (rest from reference TRBV18 and TRBJ2-7): NAGVMQNPRHLVRRRGQEARLRCSPMKGHSHVYWYRQLPEEGLKFMVYLQKENIIDESGMPKERFSAEFPKEGPSILRIQQVVRGDSAAYFCASSPDGLSPYEQYFGPGTRLTVT.

This chain uses TRBV19 with TRBJ2-7; TRBD2 matches at 10 bases. The germline gives CDR1 LNHDA, CDR2 SQIVND (reference sequence). Losses at the gene ends were 5 bases for V and 0 bases for J; bases not matched to a gene: 10. The CDR3 has 17 residues. Written as DNA, the CDR3 is TGTGCCAGTAGTGGAACTAGCGGGACCTGGGCCTCCTACGAGCAGTACTTC. Protein sequence: CASSGTSGTWASYEQYF. Variable domain in full (rest from reference TRBV19 and TRBJ2-7): DGGITQSPKYLFRKEGQNVTLSCEQNLNHDAMYWYRQDPGQGLRLIYYSQIVNDFQKGDIAEGYSVSREKKESFPLTVTSAQKNPTAFYLCASSGTSGTWASYEQYFGPGTRLTVT.

The chain carries TRBV19 and TRBJ1-2; D possibly corresponds to TRBD1 (5 bases). The germline V gene encodes CDR1 LNHDA and CDR2 SQIVND (reference sequence). V was pared by 6 bases and J by 5 bases, with 19 bases between. CDR3 size: 15 residues. CDR3 sequence: CASSLYRKGPYGYTF. In DNA, the CDR3 is TGTGCCAGTAGCCTCTACAGGAAAGGGCCTTATGGCTACACCTTC.

This chain uses TRBV2 with TRBJ1-2; D is ambiguous. Trimming took 6 bases from V and 4 from J, leaving 9 bases between them. The CDR3 totals 12 residues. Germline V gene data show CDR1 as SNHLY and CDR2 as FYNNEI. The DNA of the CDR3 is TGTGCCAGCAGATCCGACACCTATGGCTACACCTTC. This translates into CASRSDTYGYTF.

There are many counts of this clonotype. The chain has TRBV6-6 and TRBJ2-5; TRBD1 matches 9 bases. The germline V gene has CDR1 MNHNY and CDR2 SVGAGI (reference sequence). The CDR3 has 15 residues. Trimming took 0 bases from V and 5 from J; bases not matched to a gene: 4. This CDR3 is CASSYSNGQGETQYF. The DNA of the CDR3 is TGTGCCAGCAGTTACTCGAACGGACAGGGGGAGACCCAGTACTTC.

This clonotype occurred many times. The chain has TRBV19 and TRBJ1-1; D is unclear. The V end lost 1 base, the J end lost 6 bases, and 12 bases lay between the germline ends. Germline CDR1 is LNHDA and CDR2 is SQIVND (reference sequence). The CDR3 spans 14 residues. CDR3 residues: CASSIGIGRAEAFF. Written as DNA, the CDR3 is TGTGCCAGTAGTATAGGTATAGGGAGGGCTGAAGCTTTCTTT.

The V call is TRBV6-5, the J call TRBJ2-1; D is undetermined. Deletions cut 0 bases from V and 5 bases from J, with 8 bases between. The CDR3 length is 14 residues. Germline V gene lookup returns CDR1 MNHEY and CDR2 SVGAGI. CDR3 amino acids: CASSYSAADNEQFF. As DNA, the CDR3 is TGTGCCAGCAGTTACTCTGCGGCCGACAATGAGCAGTTCTTC.

J is TRBJ2-3 and V is TRBV20-1; D possibly corresponds to TRBD2 (6 bases). This CDR3 is built from 14 residues. The germline V gene encodes CDR1 DFQATT and CDR2 SNEGSKA (reference sequence). V lost 6 bases, J lost 7 bases, and 20 bases lay in between. This CDR3 is CSARDVLGGNTQYF. In DNA, the CDR3 is TGCAGTGCCCGGGACGTCCTTGGAGGGAATACGCAGTATTTT.

V usage is TRBV19 and J usage is TRBJ1-1; D gene unclear. This CDR3 contains 12 residues. V dropped 6 bases and J dropped 4 bases, with 9 bases sitting between them. The germline V gene encodes CDR1 LNHDA and CDR2 SQIVND (reference sequence). DNA of the CDR3: TGTGCCAGTAGCCTCGTGACCACTGAAGCTTTCTTT. Amino acid sequence: CASSLVTTEAFF.

As DNA, the CDR3 is TGTGCCAGCAGCCCAGGACATACGAGCTACGAGCAGTACTTC. Protein sequence: CASSPGHTSYEQYF. The chain is built from TRBV7-9 and TRBJ2-7; a possible D gene is TRBD1 (5 bases). The CDR3 extends over 14 amino acids. From germline, CDR1 is SEHNR and CDR2 FQNEAQ (reference sequence). V dropped 5 bases and J dropped 3 bases, with 14 bases sitting between them.

The V and J genes are TRBV20-1 and TRBJ2-2; D remains unclear. The germline gives CDR1 DFQATT, CDR2 SNEGSKA (reference sequence). The length of the CDR3 is 12 residues. The V and J ends lost 3 bases and 7 bases respectively, with 9 bases between them. CDR3 nucleotides: TGCAGTGCTAGGCCATTCAGCGGGGAGCTGTTTTTT. As protein: CSARPFSGELFF.

This clonotype was found many times. The chain uses TRBV4-2 and TRBJ2-7, with 14 bases that match TRBD2. This CDR3 has 17 amino acids. Germline V CDR1 and CDR2: LGHNA, YNFKEQ. With V trimmed by 0 bases and J by 3 bases, 4 bases remained unmatched. The CDR3 sequence is CASSQEHGTSGGYEQYF. Written as DNA, the CDR3 is TGTGCCAGCAGCCAAGAACATGGGACTAGCGGGGGCTACGAGCAGTACTTC.

The gene calls are TRBV29-1 and TRBJ1-2; D perhaps matches TRBD1 (5 bases). The germline V gene has CDR1 SQVTM and CDR2 ANQGSEA. Trimming took off 3 bases at V and 8 bases at J, with 16 bases between the two ends. There are 13 residues in the CDR3. The CDR3 coding sequence is TGCAGCGTTGAGGGGGGAAGGTTCTACGGCTACACCTTC. Amino acid sequence: CSVEGGRFYGYTF.